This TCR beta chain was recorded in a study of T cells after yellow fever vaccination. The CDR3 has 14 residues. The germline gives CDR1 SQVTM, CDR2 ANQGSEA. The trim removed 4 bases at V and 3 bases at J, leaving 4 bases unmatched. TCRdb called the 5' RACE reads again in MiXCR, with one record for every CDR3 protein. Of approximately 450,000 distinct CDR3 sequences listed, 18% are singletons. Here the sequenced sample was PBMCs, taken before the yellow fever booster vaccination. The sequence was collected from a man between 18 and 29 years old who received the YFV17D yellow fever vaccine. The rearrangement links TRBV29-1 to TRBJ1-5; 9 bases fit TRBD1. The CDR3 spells CSVGGQGLNQPQHF. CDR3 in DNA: TGCAGCGTTGGGGGACAGGGACTCAATCAGCCCCAGCATTTT.